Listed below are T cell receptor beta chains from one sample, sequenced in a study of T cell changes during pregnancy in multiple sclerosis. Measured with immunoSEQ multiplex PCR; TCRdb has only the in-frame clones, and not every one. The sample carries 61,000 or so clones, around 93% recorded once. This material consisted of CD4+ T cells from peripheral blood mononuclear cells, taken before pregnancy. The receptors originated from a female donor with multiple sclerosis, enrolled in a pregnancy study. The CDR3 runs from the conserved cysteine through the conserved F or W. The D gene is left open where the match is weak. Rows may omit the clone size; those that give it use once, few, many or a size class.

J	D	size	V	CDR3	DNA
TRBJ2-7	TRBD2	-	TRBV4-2	CASSQALGTSGSYEQYF	TGTGCCAGCAGCCAAGCGCTAGGGACTAGCGGATCCTACGAGCAGTACTTC
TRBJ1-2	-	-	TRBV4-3	CASSQVGEGAYTF	TGCGCCAGCAGCCAAGTAGGTGAGGGAGCCTACACCTTC
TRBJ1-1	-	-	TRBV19	CASRGAGGYGTEAFF	TGTGCCAGTAGGGGAGCGGGGGGTTACGGGACTGAAGCTTTCTTT
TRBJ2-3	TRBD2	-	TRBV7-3	CASSRTSVGRDTQYF	TGTGCCAGCAGCCGAACTAGCGTAGGGAGGGATACGCAGTATTTT
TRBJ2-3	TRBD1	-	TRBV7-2	CASSSRQGGTDTQYF	TGTGCCAGCAGCTCCAGACAGGGGGGCACAGATACGCAGTATTTT
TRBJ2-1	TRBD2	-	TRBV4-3	CASSQGLAGVNEQFF	TGCGCCAGCAGCCAGGGACTAGCGGGAGTCAATGAGCAGTTCTTC
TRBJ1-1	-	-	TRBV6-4	CASSEQGITEAFF	TGTGCCAGCAGTGAACAGGGAATCACTGAAGCTTTCTTT
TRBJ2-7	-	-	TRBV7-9	CASSRDIREQYF	TGTGCCAGCAGTCGGGACATCCGAGAGCAGTACTTC
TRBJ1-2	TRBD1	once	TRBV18	CASSPIPQGYYGYTF	TGTGCCAGCTCACCGATCCCACAGGGGTACTATGGCTACACCTTC
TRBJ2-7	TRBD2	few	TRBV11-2	CASSFQTSGKAYEQYF	TGTGCCAGCAGCTTCCAGACTAGCGGTAAAGCCTACGAGCAGTACTTC
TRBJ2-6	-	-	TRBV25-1	CASSSRSGANVLTF	TGTGCCAGCAGCAGTCGCTCTGGGGCCAACGTCCTGACTTTC
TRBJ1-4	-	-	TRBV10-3	CAISPRLGEKLFF	TGTGCCATCAGTCCTCGACTTGGTGAAAAACTGTTTTTT
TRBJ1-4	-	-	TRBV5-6	CASSPRLVREQLFF	TGTGCCAGCAGCCCAAGACTTGTGAGGGAACAACTGTTTTTT
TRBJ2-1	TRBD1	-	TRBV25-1	CASSDYRGLDNEQFF	TGTGCCAGCAGTGACTACAGGGGGCTCGACAATGAGCAGTTCTTC
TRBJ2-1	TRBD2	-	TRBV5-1	CASSFGTNGAGENEQFF	TGCGCCAGCAGCTTCGGGACAAATGGAGCGGGAGAAAATGAGCAGTTCTTC
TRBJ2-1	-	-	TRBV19	CASSPPNRVEQFF	TGTGCCAGTAGTCCTCCCAACCGGGTTGAGCAGTTCTTC
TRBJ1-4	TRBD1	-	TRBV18	CASSHGQGATNEKLFF	TGTGCCAGCTCACACGGACAGGGGGCGACTAATGAAAAACTGTTTTTT
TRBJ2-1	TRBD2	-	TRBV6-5	CASKRTSDYFNEQFF	TGTGCCAGCAAAAGAACTAGCGACTATTTCAATGAGCAGTTCTTC
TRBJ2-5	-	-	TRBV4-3	CASSQHPGDSRETQYF	TGCGCCAGCAGCCAGCACCCGGGAGACAGTAGGGAGACCCAGTACTTC
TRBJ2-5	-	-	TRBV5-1	CASSSVAVRQETQYF	TGCGCCAGCAGCTCCGTAGCGGTCCGCCAAGAGACCCAGTACTTC
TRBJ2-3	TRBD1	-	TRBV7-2	CASSLGYRGFTDTQYF	TGTGCCAGCAGCTTAGGGTACAGGGGGTTCACAGATACGCAGTATTTT
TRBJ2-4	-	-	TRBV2	CASSDEVVNIQYF	TGTGCCAGCAGTGATGAGGTGGTAAACATTCAGTACTTC
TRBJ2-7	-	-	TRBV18	CASSPLSTSYEQYF	TGTGCCAGCTCACCACTTAGCACCTCCTACGAGCAGTACTTC
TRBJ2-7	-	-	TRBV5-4	CASSLTNSYEQYF	TGTGCCAGCAGTTTAACTAACTCCTACGAGCAGTACTTC
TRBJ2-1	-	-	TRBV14	CASSQAGSLTYNEQFF	TGTGCCAGCAGCCAAGCCGGGAGCCTGACCTACAATGAGCAGTTCTTC
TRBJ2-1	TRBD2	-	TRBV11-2	CASSLEVLAGRGEQFF	TGTGCCAGCAGCTTAGAGGTGCTAGCGGGGAGGGGTGAGCAGTTCTTC
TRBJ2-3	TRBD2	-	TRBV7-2	CASSLQPGLGTDTQYF	TGTGCCAGCAGCTTGCAACCGGGACTAGGCACAGATACGCAGTATTTT
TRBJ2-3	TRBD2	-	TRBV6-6	CASSMTSGFTDTQYF	TGTGCCAGCAGTATGACTAGCGGGTTCACAGATACGCAGTATTTT
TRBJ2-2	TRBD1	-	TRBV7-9	CASNRDSLNTGELFF	TGTGCCAGCAACCGGGACAGTTTGAACACCGGGGAGCTGTTTTTT
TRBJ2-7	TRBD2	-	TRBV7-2	CASSTLAGAAYEQYF	TGTGCCAGCAGCACTCTAGCGGGAGCGGCCTACGAGCAGTACTTC
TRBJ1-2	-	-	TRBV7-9	CASSPQGYGYTF	TGTGCCAGCAGCCCACAGGGATATGGCTACACCTTC
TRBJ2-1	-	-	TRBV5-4	CASSFQGPSYNEQFF	TGTGCCAGCAGCTTCCAGGGCCCATCCTACAATGAGCAGTTCTTC
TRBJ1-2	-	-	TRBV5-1	CASSSAGTTNGYTF	TGCGCCAGCAGCTCTGCCGGGACTACGAATGGCTACACCTTC
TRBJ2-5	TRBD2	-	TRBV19	CASSIRGLAGGLEETQYF	TGTGCCAGTAGTATAAGGGGACTAGCGGGAGGGCTGGAAGAGACCCAGTACTTC
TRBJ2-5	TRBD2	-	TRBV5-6	CASSLAGLAGETQYF	TGTGCCAGCAGCTTGGCCGGACTAGCGGGAGAGACCCAGTACTTC
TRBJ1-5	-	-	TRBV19	CASSRNLQGLGAGNQPQHF	TGTGCCAGTAGCCGAAACCTACAGGGTCTAGGGGCCGGCAATCAGCCCCAGCATTTT
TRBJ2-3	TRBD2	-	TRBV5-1	CASSSRPRGLAGEFLGTDTQYF	TGCGCCAGCAGCTCAAGACCAAGAGGACTAGCGGGAGAGTTCTTGGGCACAGATACGCAGTATTTT
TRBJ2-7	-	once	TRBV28	CASSLYSYEQYF	TGTGCCAGCAGTTTATATAGCTACGAGCAGTACTTC
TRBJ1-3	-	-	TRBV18	CASSPLDSPGNTIYF	TGTGCCAGCTCACCATTGGACAGTCCTGGAAACACCATATATTTT
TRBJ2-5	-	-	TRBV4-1	CASSQERQETQYF	TGCGCCAGCAGCCAAGAGAGGCAAGAGACCCAGTACTTC
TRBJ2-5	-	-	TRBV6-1	CASSAGFLQGETQYF	TGTGCCAGCAGTGCTGGCTTCCTTCAGGGGGAGACCCAGTACTTC
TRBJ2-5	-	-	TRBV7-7	CASSRGGEETQYF	TGTGCTAGCAGTCGAGGGGGGGAAGAGACCCAGTACTTC
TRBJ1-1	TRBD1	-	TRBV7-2	CASSARDRVVTEAFF	TGTGCCAGCAGCGCCCGGGACAGGGTAGTCACTGAAGCTTTCTTT
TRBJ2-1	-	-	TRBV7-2	CASSLAGGHSYNEQFF	TGTGCCAGCAGCTTAGCGGGAGGCCATTCCTACAATGAGCAGTTCTTC